The clone carrying this T cell receptor (beta chain) was counted a single time. This sample is part of a study of blood T cell repertoires in COVID-19. Whole-study context: Samples came from the United States, Italy and Spain, spanning acute and convalescent COVID-19. The analysed material was cDNA or gDNA that came from T cells, B-cell-depleted T cells, or PBMCs.

In the authors' methods: Amplification of reference gene primers was used by the study to estimate nucleated cell counts. The repertoire was sequenced with immunoSEQ multiplex PCR; TCRdb's copy has only in-frame clones and lacks some. The V and J calls and clone size were taken over from that table, and D and trimming were inferred from the DNA. The table includes some 200,000 clones, approximately 80% detected once. The ends were cut back, 5 bases at V and 10 bases at J, with 22 bases in the middle. This CDR3 spans 15 amino acids. Germline V gene sequence: CDR1 MDHEN, CDR2 SYDVKM. The sample comprised peripheral blood. The TCR originated in a man in his fifties or sixties with active or convalescent COVID-19. The rearrangement links TRBV28 to TRBJ2-3; possibly TRBD1 for D (5 bases). The CDR3 bases are TGTGCCAGCAGTCCTGAATACAGACAGCCGAAGCCGCAGTATTTT. Protein: CASSPEYRQPKPQYF.